Listed below are T cell receptor beta chains from one sample, sequenced in a study of blood T cell repertoires in COVID-19. TCRdb keeps only in-frame clones here, not all; method: immunoSEQ multiplex PCR. Of 210,000 or so clones listed, 65% to 85% were seen once; the top ten hold 6% to 7.5%. Sequencing input: PBMCs or T cells enriched from blood (not recorded which). The receptors originated from a woman aged 40 to 50 with acute COVID-19. CDR3s include the opening cysteine and the closing phenylalanine or tryptophan. The D gene is left open where the match is weak.

cdr3_aa | v_call | d_call
CASSYEGASYNEQFF | TRBV6-5 | -
CASSRQANTEAFF | TRBV6-4 | -
CASSLGGGTEAFF | TRBV5-6 | -
CSASDRVGYGYTF | TRBV20-1 | TRBD1
CASSPTVGSGNTIYF | TRBV6-5 | -
CASSLLAHPMGYTF | TRBV27 | -
CSVGDRGEEQYF | TRBV29-1 | TRBD1
CASSRQGQPQHF | TRBV3-1/TRBV3-2 | TRBD1
CASSLEASTEKLFF | TRBV5-4 | -
CASSETGYTEAFF | TRBV11-2 | -
CASARLQGANEKLFF | TRBV11-2 | TRBD1